What follows describes a single TCR beta chain. The entry originates in a study of T cell changes during pregnancy in multiple sclerosis. Measured with immunoSEQ multiplex PCR; TCRdb has only the in-frame clones, and not every one. The table includes approximately 130,000 clones, about 96% detected once. CDR3 size: 13 residues. Germline loops: CDR1 LNHDA, CDR2 SQIVND (reference sequence). Trimming cost V 9 bases and J 1 base, with 11 bases left between them. The specimen was peripheral blood, collected after pregnancy. This TCR was sampled from a female donor with multiple sclerosis, enrolled in a pregnancy study. The chain combines TRBV19 with TRBJ2-3; D is possibly TRBD2 (5 bases). CDR3 sequence (DNA): TGTGCCAGCGGTATCGGGGGCACAGATACGCAGTATTTT. As protein: CASGIGGTDTQYF.